This T cell receptor beta chain appears in the sequencing data of a study of CD8+ T cells in alopecia areata. cDNA prepared by RNA extraction and subsequent reverse transcription served as the template for sequencing. Profiling relied on immunoSEQ multiplex PCR, and the TCRdb table lists in-frame clones only, not all of them. The sample comprises roughly 110,000 clones, around three fifths of which are singletons, and about 3.4% rests with the top ten. Treatment here: oral pan-JAK inhibitor, 5-10 mg twice daily. The clonotype comes from a human donor with alopecia areata. This specimen was CD4+ T cells sorted from blood, taken at week 24, from a patient treated with tofacitinib.

CDR3 nucleotides: TGCGCCAGCAGCTTATCCCCCAGGGGCGGTGGTGAGCAGTTCTTC. Amino acid sequence: CASSLSPRGGGEQFF. V gene TRBV5-1 combines with J gene TRBJ2-1; weak D call: TRBD1 (6 bases). The V end was cut by 2 bases, the J end by 9 bases, with 18 bases between. This CDR3 region has 15 residues. CDR1 and CDR2 from the germline V gene are SGHRS and YFSETQ.